This T cell receptor (beta chain) appears in the sequencing data of a study of CD8+ T cells in alopecia areata. Study overall: Scoring treated patients' severity relied on the percentage of scalp area affected.

It was cDNA, reverse transcribed from extracted RNA, that served as the sequencing template. TCRdb keeps only in-frame clones here, not all; method: immunoSEQ multiplex PCR. There are about 110,000 clones in the sample; roughly 50% occur only once, and 12% lies in the top ten. In the case of this clone: Its antigen is not identified.

Germline CDR1 SQVTM, CDR2 ANQGSEA. The CDR3 runs 13 residues. V dropped 7 bases and J dropped 4; count of bases not matched to a gene: 9. The treatment denotes: oral pan-JAK inhibitor, 5-10 mg twice daily. Whole-study findings and limits: Under tofacitinib, numerous expanded lesional clonotypes remained detectable in scalp and blood.

This clonotype was sampled from a human donor with alopecia areata. The sequencing used CD8+ T cells sorted from blood, collected at week 24, from a patient treated with tofacitinib. The chain links TRBV29-1 to TRBJ1-1, with 7 nucleotides matching TRBD1. CDR3 amino acids: CSAEGARGTEAFF. As DNA, the CDR3 is TGCAGCGCTGAGGGGGCGCGGGGCACTGAAGCTTTCTTT.